The rows below give T cell receptor beta chains drawn from one sample of a study of control samples from healthy donors and cancer patients. The data were produced by immunoSEQ multiplex PCR, yet TCRdb's version contains in-frame clones alone and is incomplete. The sample consists of about 92,000 clones, almost 85% of them appearing once. Sequencing was carried out using blood. The receptors were gathered from a woman aged 55 to 70 in good health. Both conserved end residues are part of each CDR3. The order of the fields is D gene, J gene, clone size, V gene, CDR3 protein, CDR3 DNA. A D gene is named only where the DNA matches it firmly. Some rows mark clone size as missing; the rest say once, few, many or name a class of expanded clone.

D gene: TRBD1
J gene: TRBJ2-5
clone size: NA
V gene: TRBV5-1
CDR3 protein: CASSLSTGEETQYF
CDR3 DNA: TGCGCCAGCAGCCTCTCGACAGGGGAAGAGACTCAGTACTTC

D gene: NA
J gene: TRBJ2-3
clone size: few
V gene: TRBV3-1/TRBV3-2
CDR3 protein: CAPNNQEETYLTDTQYF
CDR3 DNA: TGTGCCCCCAACAACCAGGAGGAGACCTACCTCACAGATACGCAGTATTTT

D gene: TRBD1
J gene: TRBJ2-6
clone size: NA
V gene: TRBV19
CDR3 protein: CASTSDRAGANVLTF
CDR3 DNA: TGTGCCAGTACCTCGGACAGGGCCGGGGCCAACGTCCTGACTTTC

D gene: TRBD2
J gene: TRBJ2-3
clone size: NA
V gene: TRBV18
CDR3 protein: CASSPASGLTDTQYF
CDR3 DNA: TGTGCCAGCTCCCCGGCGTCGGGACTAACTGATACGCAGTATTTT

D gene: NA
J gene: TRBJ2-1
clone size: NA
V gene: TRBV5-1
CDR3 protein: CASSSGQQTYNEQFF
CDR3 DNA: TGCGCCAGCAGCTCTGGACAGCAAACCTACAATGAGCAGTTCTTC

D gene: TRBD1
J gene: TRBJ2-7
clone size: NA
V gene: TRBV7-9
CDR3 protein: CASSGTTGADDEQYF
CDR3 DNA: TGTGCCAGCAGCGGCACGACAGGGGCGGATGACGAGCAGTACTTC

D gene: NA
J gene: TRBJ2-1
clone size: NA
V gene: TRBV9
CDR3 protein: CASSLGGGTISYNEQFF
CDR3 DNA: TGTGCCAGCAGCCTAGGGGGAGGGACCATCTCCTACAATGAGCAGTTCTTC

D gene: NA
J gene: TRBJ1-5
clone size: NA
V gene: TRBV19
CDR3 protein: CASTVAGNQPQHF
CDR3 DNA: TGTGCCAGTACTGTAGCCGGCAATCAGCCCCAGCATTTT

D gene: TRBD1
J gene: TRBJ1-5
clone size: NA
V gene: TRBV27
CDR3 protein: CASSPRDRGPQPQHF
CDR3 DNA: TGTGCCAGCAGTCCCCGGGACAGGGGGCCCCAGCCCCAGCATTTT

D gene: TRBD1
J gene: TRBJ1-2
clone size: NA
V gene: TRBV29-1
CDR3 protein: CSVVTGGPHYGYTF
CDR3 DNA: TGCAGCGTTGTTACAGGGGGACCCCACTATGGCTACACCTTC

D gene: NA
J gene: TRBJ2-7
clone size: NA
V gene: TRBV4-2
CDR3 protein: CASSQDLGGSSYEQYF
CDR3 DNA: TGTGCCAGCAGCCAAGATCTCGGGGGAAGCTCCTACGAGCAGTACTTC

D gene: NA
J gene: TRBJ2-7
clone size: NA
V gene: TRBV19
CDR3 protein: CASSTGYEQYF
CDR3 DNA: TGTGCCAGTAGTACAGGGTACGAGCAGTACTTC

D gene: NA
J gene: TRBJ1-3
clone size: NA
V gene: TRBV21-1
CDR3 protein: CASSKAGRGLNTIYF
CDR3 DNA: TGTGCCAGCAGCAAAGCGGGTAGGGGGCTCAACACCATATATTTT

D gene: TRBD2
J gene: TRBJ2-1
clone size: NA
V gene: TRBV20-1
CDR3 protein: CSASALAVYNEQFF
CDR3 DNA: TGCAGTGCTAGTGCTCTAGCGGTCTACAATGAGCAGTTCTTC

D gene: TRBD1
J gene: TRBJ1-1
clone size: few
V gene: TRBV6-5
CDR3 protein: CASTSPGGGEAFF
CDR3 DNA: TGTGCCAGCACCTCTCCAGGGGGAGGGGAAGCTTTCTTT

D gene: TRBD2
J gene: TRBJ2-3
clone size: NA
V gene: TRBV3-1/TRBV3-2
CDR3 protein: CASSPNSGGPTDTQYF
CDR3 DNA: TGTGCCAGCAGCCCCAATAGCGGGGGGCCCACAGATACGCAGTATTTT

D gene: TRBD1
J gene: TRBJ2-7
clone size: NA
V gene: TRBV3-1/TRBV3-2
CDR3 protein: CASSHPGQGYEQYF
CDR3 DNA: TGTGCCAGCAGCCATCCTGGACAGGGATACGAGCAGTACTTC

D gene: NA
J gene: TRBJ1-6
clone size: NA
V gene: TRBV18
CDR3 protein: CASSPGGYNSPLHF
CDR3 DNA: TGTGCCAGCTCACCAGGGGGGTATAATTCACCCCTCCACTTT

D gene: NA
J gene: TRBJ1-6
clone size: NA
V gene: TRBV10-3
CDR3 protein: CAISDPQGIENSPLHF
CDR3 DNA: TGTGCCATCAGTGACCCGCAGGGGATTGAGAATTCACCCCTCCACTTT

D gene: NA
J gene: TRBJ1-2
clone size: few
V gene: TRBV6-5
CDR3 protein: CASRGLGGYTF
CDR3 DNA: TGTGCCAGCAGGGGGCTCGGTGGCTACACCTTC

D gene: NA
J gene: TRBJ1-5
clone size: NA
V gene: TRBV12-3/TRBV12-4
CDR3 protein: CASSFGGGQPQHF
CDR3 DNA: TGTGCCAGCAGTTTCGGAGGGGGTCAGCCCCAGCATTTT

D gene: TRBD1
J gene: TRBJ1-2
clone size: NA
V gene: TRBV5-1
CDR3 protein: CASRRRDRGQDYGYTF
CDR3 DNA: TGCGCCAGCAGACGCCGGGACAGGGGGCAGGACTATGGCTACACCTTC

D gene: NA
J gene: TRBJ1-1
clone size: NA
V gene: TRBV5-6
CDR3 protein: CASSFPANTEAFF
CDR3 DNA: TGTGCCAGCAGCTTTCCCGCGAACACTGAAGCTTTCTTT

D gene: TRBD1
J gene: TRBJ1-4
clone size: NA
V gene: TRBV18
CDR3 protein: CASSLDRGGEKLFF
CDR3 DNA: TGTGCCAGCTCACTGGACAGGGGAGGTGAAAAACTGTTTTTT

D gene: TRBD2
J gene: TRBJ2-1
clone size: NA
V gene: TRBV5-1
CDR3 protein: CASSLEAGASYNEQFF
CDR3 DNA: TGCGCCAGCAGCTTGGAGGCGGGAGCTTCCTACAATGAGCAGTTCTTC

D gene: TRBD1
J gene: TRBJ1-6
clone size: NA
V gene: TRBV28
CDR3 protein: CASRLRDRADSPLHF
CDR3 DNA: TGTGCCAGCAGGCTCCGGGACAGGGCGGATTCACCCCTCCACTTT

D gene: NA
J gene: TRBJ2-7
clone size: few
V gene: TRBV6-6
CDR3 protein: CASSYSPGLQYF
CDR3 DNA: TGTGCCAGCAGTTACTCCCCAGGCCTGCAGTACTTC

D gene: NA
J gene: TRBJ2-3
clone size: NA
V gene: TRBV5-6
CDR3 protein: CASSFNTDTQYF
CDR3 DNA: TGTGCCAGCAGCTTTAACACAGATACGCAGTATTTT

D gene: NA
J gene: TRBJ2-5
clone size: once
V gene: TRBV28
CDR3 protein: CASPRSVILETQYF
CDR3 DNA: TGTGCCAGTCCCAGGTCCGTTATATTAGAGACCCAGTACTTC

D gene: NA
J gene: TRBJ1-1
clone size: NA
V gene: TRBV10-1
CDR3 protein: CASSESALDREAFF
CDR3 DNA: TGCGCCAGCAGTGAGTCGGCCCTCGATAGAGAAGCTTTCTTT

D gene: TRBD1
J gene: TRBJ1-2
clone size: NA
V gene: TRBV28
CDR3 protein: CASSSYPGQGAPGYGYTF
CDR3 DNA: TGTGCCAGCAGTTCTTACCCGGGACAGGGGGCGCCTGGCTATGGCTACACCTTC

D gene: NA
J gene: TRBJ1-1
clone size: NA
V gene: TRBV19
CDR3 protein: CASSTSLNTEAFF
CDR3 DNA: TGTGCCAGTAGTACTTCCTTGAACACTGAAGCTTTCTTT

D gene: TRBD2
J gene: TRBJ2-7
clone size: few
V gene: TRBV6-5
CDR3 protein: CASSRTSGIYEQYF
CDR3 DNA: TGTGCCAGCAGCCGGACTAGCGGGATCTACGAGCAGTACTTC

D gene: TRBD2
J gene: TRBJ2-3
clone size: NA
V gene: TRBV7-2
CDR3 protein: CASSSRAGLEAQYF
CDR3 DNA: TGTGCCAGCAGCTCCAGGGCGGGACTAGAGGCGCAGTATTTT

D gene: NA
J gene: TRBJ2-5
clone size: NA
V gene: TRBV6-1
CDR3 protein: CASSDPVPGTQYF
CDR3 DNA: TGTGCCAGCAGTGACCCTGTCCCTGGGACCCAGTACTTC

D gene: NA
J gene: TRBJ2-1
clone size: NA
V gene: TRBV12-3/TRBV12-4
CDR3 protein: CASSSQGVDKFF
CDR3 DNA: TGTGCCAGCAGTTCCCAGGGTGTTGATAAGTTCTTC

D gene: TRBD1
J gene: TRBJ1-1
clone size: NA
V gene: TRBV15
CDR3 protein: CATSVEPTGSAFF
CDR3 DNA: TGTGCCACCAGCGTAGAACCGACAGGGTCAGCTTTCTTT

D gene: TRBD2
J gene: TRBJ2-7
clone size: NA
V gene: TRBV7-9
CDR3 protein: CASSLATSGRYEQYF
CDR3 DNA: TGTGCCAGCAGCTTAGCGACTAGCGGGAGGTACGAGCAGTACTTC

D gene: NA
J gene: TRBJ2-1
clone size: many
V gene: TRBV4-2
CDR3 protein: CASSHRSGSNEQFF
CDR3 DNA: TGTGCCAGCAGCCATCGCTCTGGGAGCAATGAGCAGTTCTTC

D gene: TRBD2
J gene: TRBJ2-2
clone size: few
V gene: TRBV7-7
CDR3 protein: CASSPLAGGAGELFF
CDR3 DNA: TGTGCCAGCAGCCCTCTAGCGGGGGGTGCCGGGGAGCTGTTTTTT